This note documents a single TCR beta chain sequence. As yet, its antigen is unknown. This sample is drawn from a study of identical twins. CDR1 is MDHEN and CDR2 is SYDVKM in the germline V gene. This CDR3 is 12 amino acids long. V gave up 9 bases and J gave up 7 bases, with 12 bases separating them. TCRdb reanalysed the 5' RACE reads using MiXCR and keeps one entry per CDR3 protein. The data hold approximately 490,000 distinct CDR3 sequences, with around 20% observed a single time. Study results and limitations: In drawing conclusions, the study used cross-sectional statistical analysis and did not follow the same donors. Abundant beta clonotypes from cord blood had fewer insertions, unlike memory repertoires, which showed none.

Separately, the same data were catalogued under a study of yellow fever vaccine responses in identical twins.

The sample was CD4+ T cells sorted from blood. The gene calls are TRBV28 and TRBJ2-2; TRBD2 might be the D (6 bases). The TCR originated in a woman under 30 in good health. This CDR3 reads CASGGNYGELFF. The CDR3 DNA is TGTGCCAGTGGAGGGAATTACGGGGAGCTGTTTTTT.